This TCR beta chain was captured in a study of monozygotic twins with inflammatory bowel disease. Germline CDR1 reads SGDLS; CDR2 reads YYNGEE. The CDR3 spans 15 residues. Regarding the study as a whole: It was in IBD patients that TCRbeta diversity (inverse Simpson) was lower than in healthy co-twins.

Using the 5' RACE reads, TCRdb records one entry per CDR3 protein without DNA. The listing records fewer than 350,000 distinct CDR3 sequences. On this clonotype: Its antigen remains unknown.

The chain links TRBV9 to TRBJ2-1. The sequence was obtained from a human donor with ulcerative colitis or Crohn's disease, or a healthy co-twin of an affected twin (not recorded which). Sequencing input: blood. The CDR3 reads CASSVATPGHNEQFF.